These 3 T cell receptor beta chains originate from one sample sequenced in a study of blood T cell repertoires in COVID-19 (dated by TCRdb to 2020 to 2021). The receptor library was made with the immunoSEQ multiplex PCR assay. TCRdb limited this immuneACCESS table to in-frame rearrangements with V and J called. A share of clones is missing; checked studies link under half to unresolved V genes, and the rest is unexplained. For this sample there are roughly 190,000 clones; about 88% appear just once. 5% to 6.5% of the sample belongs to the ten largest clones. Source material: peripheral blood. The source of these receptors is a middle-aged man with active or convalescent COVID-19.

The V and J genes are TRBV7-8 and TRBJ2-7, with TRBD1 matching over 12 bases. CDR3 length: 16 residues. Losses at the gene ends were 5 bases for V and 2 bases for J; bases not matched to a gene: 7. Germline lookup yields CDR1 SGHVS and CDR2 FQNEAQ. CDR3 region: CASSLRDRGLTYEQYF. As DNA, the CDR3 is TGTGCCAGCAGCCTCCGGGACAGGGGGCTAACCTACGAGCAGTACTTC.

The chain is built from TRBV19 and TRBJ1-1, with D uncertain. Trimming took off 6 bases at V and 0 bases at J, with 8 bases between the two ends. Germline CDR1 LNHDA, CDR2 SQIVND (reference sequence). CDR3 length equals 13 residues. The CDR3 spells CASSYNMNTEAFF. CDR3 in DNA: TGTGCCAGTAGCTATAATATGAACACTGAAGCTTTCTTT.

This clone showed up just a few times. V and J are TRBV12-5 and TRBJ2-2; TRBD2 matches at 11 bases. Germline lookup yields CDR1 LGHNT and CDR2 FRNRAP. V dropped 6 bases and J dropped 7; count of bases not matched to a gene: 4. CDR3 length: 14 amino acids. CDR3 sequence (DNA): TGTGCTAGTGGACTAGGGACTAGCGGCGGGGAGCTGTTTTTT. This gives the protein CASGLGTSGGELFF.